The T cell receptor (beta chain) under discussion was sequenced for a study of blood T cells in healthy people across ages. This clonotype occurred a few times. A second PCR, run for roughly 7 to 11 cycles, used a sample-barcoded 5' primer plus a J-beta primer mix. One entry per CDR3 protein results from TCRdb running MiXCR on the 5' RACE reads. The sample includes approximately 800,000 distinct CDR3 sequences, around 25% seen only once; the top ten take over 2.5%. In germline, CDR1 is DFQATT, CDR2 SNEGSKA (reference sequence). V dropped 2 bases and J dropped 3 bases, with 13 bases sitting between them. The CDR3 spans 15 residues. Each donor had 9 to 10 milliliters of peripheral blood drawn. A further study also used this sample, focusing on T cells of mothers and their children. That study reports: A few healthy Caucasian mothers and their six children donated. Reads obtained per mother exceeded 8.5 million TCR beta CDR3 reads, with about 3 million obtained per child. Related pairs of mothers and children showed slightly higher, non-significant overlap versus unrelated pairs.

The sample was blood. The V call is TRBV20-1, the J call TRBJ1-4; D unresolved. The source of this sequence is a boy between 10 and 17 years old in good health. The CDR3 region is CSARTAGVSNEKLFF. The CDR3 bases are TGCAGTGCTAGAACTGCCGGGGTATCTAATGAAAAACTGTTTTTT.